Here is one T cell receptor (beta chain) with its context. These data originate in a study of blood T cell repertoires in COVID-19. About the research overall: Collection of acute and convalescent COVID-19 samples took place in the United States, Italy and Spain. Sources were T cells, B-cell-depleted T cells, or PBMCs; the material itself was cDNA or gDNA.

Methods used by the authors: Nucleated cell counts were estimated from reference gene primer amplification. Profiled with immunoSEQ multiplex PCR; TCRdb holds only in-frame clones, not every one. V, J and clone size reflect that table, while D and trimming were determined from the DNA. The sample comprises approximately 55,000 clones, approximately 90% of which are singletons, and about 6% rests with the top ten. Trimming pared 3 bases from V and 7 bases from J, leaving 6 bases between. The CDR3 sequence is 12 residues long. Germline CDR1 and CDR2: LNHDA and SQIVND (reference sequence). This chain uses TRBV19 with TRBJ2-2; D is ambiguous. This TCR derives from a man aged 40-49 years with acute or convalescent COVID-19. The sequenced sample consisted of peripheral blood. CDR3 sequence: CASSIYVGELFF. CDR3 nucleotide sequence: TGTGCCAGTAGTATTTATGTCGGGGAGCTGTTTTTT. Full variable domain (missing parts from reference TRBV19 and TRBJ2-2): DGGITQSPKYLFRKEGQNVTLSCEQNLNHDAMYWYRQDPGQGLRLIYYSQIVNDFQKGDIAEGYSVSREKKESFPLTVTSAQKNPTAFYLCASSIYVGELFFGEGSRLTVL.